This TCR beta chain stems from a study of beta chain features in type 1 diabetes (dated by TCRdb to the late 2010s). For context, the study as a whole: Mean age, gender distribution, total cell number and subset yield did not differ between patients and healthy donors. A total of 90 million to 140 million sorted cells were examined across all samples, and RNA yield correlated strongly with the number of cells per subset. In the study, TCRB repertoires of sorted circulating CD4+ T cell subsets from recently diagnosed type 1 diabetes patients were compared with those of matched healthy donors. Regulatory and stem cell-like memory subsets were obtained from only 8 patients and roughly 8 healthy donors, while naive and central memory subsets were obtained from all 28 donors.

Each donor gave one peripheral blood draw, about 100 mL on average, collected into heparinised tubes. A BD FACSAria II was used to sort naive, central memory, regulatory and stem cell-like memory CD4+ T cells with a panel that included CD45RO, CCR7, CD25, CD127, CD95 and CD27. All sorted populations exceeded 95% purity. PBMCs were isolated right away by Lymphoprep density gradient centrifugation and were stained directly, without culture. So that batch effects would be minimized, each experiment stained and sorted samples in pairs, pairing one healthy donor with one patient. General conclusions and limits of the study: Type 1 diabetes patients showed a moderate but significant shortening of TCRB CDR3 length in all four CD4+ subsets. Patients with type 1 diabetes made fewer insertions and deleted more nucleotides at VDJ recombination sites, implying thymic rearrangement abnormalities. Because the HLA sub-analyses included only small numbers of individuals, any influence of HLA type on TCRB rearrangement was left unresolved. Shorter templates might be favored by PCR, yet because patient and control samples were amplified and corrected together, any such skew would affect both groups equally. Naive, central memory and regulatory TCRB repertoires appeared to be more similar among patients than among healthy donors. Because cDNA was sequenced instead of genomic DNA, activated cells with high expression could be over-represented, although the groups did not differ in activation or CD3 levels.

The entire amount of isolated RNA was reverse transcribed using the High Capacity cDNA Reverse Transcription Kit, so the sequenced TCRB transcripts were expressed ones. Deep immunoSEQ sequencing was applied to naive, central memory and regulatory T cell samples, giving an average of roughly 3.5 million total reads per sample. After sorted cells were lysed in RLT buffer, RNA was extracted with DNase-treated RNeasy Micro or Mini kits, with the choice depending on cell number. Each cell subset was processed on its own to prevent cross-contamination, while patient and healthy donor samples were processed together. Using the immunoSEQ multiplex PCR, TCRB sequences were amplified from cDNA into 87-bp fragments spanning the CDR3 region. Amplicons were sequenced on the Illumina HiSeq platform. In the original analysis: PCR bias was corrected computationally using synthetic template baselines, and reads within Hamming distance 2 were collapsed, with unmergeable singletons discarded. Reads were aligned against IMGT so that V, D and J genes, CDR3 length and insertions or deletions at six rearrangement sites could be assigned. Within each subset, clonotype counts were normalized to sorted cell number, and only after that were true diversity and Gini coefficients computed with the tcR R package. The overlap coefficient, calculated on TCRB nucleotide sequences, was used to quantify repertoire sharing. As a proxy for the pre-selection repertoire, out-of-frame TCRB sequences from naive cells were analyzed. In its TCRdb copy, this immuneACCESS table keeps in-frame sequences only and misses some clones. Where compared with another copy, unresolved V genes explain less than half of these, and the others have no known cause. V, J and clone size were drawn from that table, and D and trimming were deduced from the DNA. Within this sample are over 200,000 clones, with roughly a tenth of them counted one time only. The ten top clones hold around 0.018% of the sample.

This clone has only a few counts. It lacks a known antigen. No base-level quality is on record; no much larger clone is a single base apart. The junction shows trimming of 1 base on V and 4 bases on J, plus 14 bases between the germline ends. Including the terminal cysteine and phenylalanine, the CDR3 comprises 16 residues. Only the CDR3 DNA stays, 48 bases, in frame from base 1. Sequences KGHSH (CDR1) and LQKENI (CDR2) are obtained from the germline V gene. Rearrangement joined TRBV18 to TRBJ1-5, with the identity of the D gene unclear. The receptor was isolated from a young man with type 1 diabetes. Sequencing was performed on naive CD4+ T cells from blood. Explained via the paper, the cell subset or site label denotes: true naive CD4+ T cells. The CDR3 protein sequence reads: CASSPLGRDANQPQHF. The base sequence is TGTGCCAGCTCACCACTCGGGAGAGATGCGAATCAGCCCCAGCATTTT.